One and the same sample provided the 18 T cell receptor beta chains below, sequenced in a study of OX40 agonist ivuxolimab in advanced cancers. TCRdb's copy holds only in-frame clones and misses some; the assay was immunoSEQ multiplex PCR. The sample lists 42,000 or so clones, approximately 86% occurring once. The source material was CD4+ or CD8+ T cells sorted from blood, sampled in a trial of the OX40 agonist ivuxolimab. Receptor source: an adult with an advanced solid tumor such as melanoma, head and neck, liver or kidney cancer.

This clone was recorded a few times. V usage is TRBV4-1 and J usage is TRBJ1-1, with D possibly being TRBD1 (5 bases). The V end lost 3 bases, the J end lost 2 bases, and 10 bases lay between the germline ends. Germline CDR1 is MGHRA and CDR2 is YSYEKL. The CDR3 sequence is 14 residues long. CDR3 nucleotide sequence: TGCGCCAGCAGCCACCAGGGACCTAACACTGAAGCTTTCTTT. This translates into CASSHQGPNTEAFF.

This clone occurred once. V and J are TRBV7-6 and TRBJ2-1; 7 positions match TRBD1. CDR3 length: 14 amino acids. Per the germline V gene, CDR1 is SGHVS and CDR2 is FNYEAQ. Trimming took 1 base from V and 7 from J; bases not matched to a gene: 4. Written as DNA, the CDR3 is TGTGCCAGCAGCTTAGGGACAGGAGTAAATGAGCAGTTCTTC. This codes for CASSLGTGVNEQFF. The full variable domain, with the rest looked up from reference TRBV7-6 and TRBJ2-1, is GAGVSQSPRYKVTKRGQDVALRCDPISGHVSLYWYRQALGQGPEFLTYFNYEAQQDKSGLPNDRFSAERPEGSISTLTIQRTEQRDSAMYRCASSLGTGVNEQFFGPGTRLTVL.

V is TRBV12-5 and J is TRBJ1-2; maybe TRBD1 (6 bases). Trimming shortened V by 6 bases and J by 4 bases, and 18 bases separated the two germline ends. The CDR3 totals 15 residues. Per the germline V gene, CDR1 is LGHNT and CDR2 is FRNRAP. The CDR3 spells CASGGVTGRLYGYTF. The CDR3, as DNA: TGTGCTAGTGGGGGGGTTACAGGGAGGCTCTATGGCTACACCTTC.

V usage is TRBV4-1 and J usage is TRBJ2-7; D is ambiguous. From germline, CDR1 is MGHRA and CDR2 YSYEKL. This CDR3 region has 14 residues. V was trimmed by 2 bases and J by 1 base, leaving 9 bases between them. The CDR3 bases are TGCGCCAGCAGCCAAATGACACCTTCCTACGAGCAGTACTTC. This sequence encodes CASSQMTPSYEQYF.

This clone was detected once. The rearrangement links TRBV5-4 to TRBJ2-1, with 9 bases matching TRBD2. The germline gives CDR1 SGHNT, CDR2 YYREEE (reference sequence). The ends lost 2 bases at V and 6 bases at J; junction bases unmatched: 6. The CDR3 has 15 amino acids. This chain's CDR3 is CASSFPAGGINEQFF. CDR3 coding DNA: TGTGCCAGCAGCTTCCCAGCGGGAGGTATCAATGAGCAGTTCTTC.

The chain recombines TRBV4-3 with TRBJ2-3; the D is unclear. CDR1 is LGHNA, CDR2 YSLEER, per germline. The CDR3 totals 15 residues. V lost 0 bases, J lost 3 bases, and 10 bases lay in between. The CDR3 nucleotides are TGCGCCAGCAGCCAAGATGGTGAAGAAACAGATACGCAGTATTTT. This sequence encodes CASSQDGEETDTQYF.

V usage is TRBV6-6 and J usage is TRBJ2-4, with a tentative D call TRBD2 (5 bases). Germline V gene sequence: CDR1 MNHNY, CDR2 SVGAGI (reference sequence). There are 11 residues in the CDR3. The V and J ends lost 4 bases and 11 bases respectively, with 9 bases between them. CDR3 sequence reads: CASSLTGFQYF. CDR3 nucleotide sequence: TGTGCCAGCAGTTTAACGGGGTTTCAGTACTTC.

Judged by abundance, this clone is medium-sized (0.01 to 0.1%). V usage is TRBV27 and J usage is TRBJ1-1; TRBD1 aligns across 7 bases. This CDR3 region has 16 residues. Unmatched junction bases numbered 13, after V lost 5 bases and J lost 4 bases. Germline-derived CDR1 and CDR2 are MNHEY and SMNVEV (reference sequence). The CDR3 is CASSVTGARLGTEAFF. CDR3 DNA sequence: TGTGCCAGCAGTGTAACAGGGGCGCGGTTAGGCACTGAAGCTTTCTTT.

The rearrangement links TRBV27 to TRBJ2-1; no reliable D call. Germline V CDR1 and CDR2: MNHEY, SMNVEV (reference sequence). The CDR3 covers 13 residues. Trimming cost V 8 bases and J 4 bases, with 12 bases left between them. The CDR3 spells CASSPTVYNEQFF. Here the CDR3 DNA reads TGTGCCAGCTCCCCAACAGTTTACAATGAGCAGTTCTTC.

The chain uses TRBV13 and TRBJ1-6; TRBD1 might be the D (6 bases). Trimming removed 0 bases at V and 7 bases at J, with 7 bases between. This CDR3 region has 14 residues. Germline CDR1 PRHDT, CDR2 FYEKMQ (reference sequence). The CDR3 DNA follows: TGTGCCAGCAGCTTAGGGACAGGAAATTCACCCCTCCACTTT. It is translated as CASSLGTGNSPLHF.

The CDR3 spells CASSYPGYNEQFF. For the CDR3, the DNA is TGTGCCAGTAGTTACCCGGGTTACAATGAGCAGTTCTTC. This rearrangement joins TRBV19 to TRBJ2-1; D not resolved. CDR3 length: 13 residues. Looked up from germline, CDR1 is LNHDA and CDR2 is SQIVND (reference sequence). The V and J ends lost 5 bases and 4 bases respectively, with 9 bases between them. The whole variable domain, remainder taken from reference TRBV19 and TRBJ2-1, is DGGITQSPKYLFRKEGQNVTLSCEQNLNHDAMYWYRQDPGQGLRLIYYSQIVNDFQKGDIAEGYSVSREKKESFPLTVTSAQKNPTAFYLCASSYPGYNEQFFGPGTRLTVL.

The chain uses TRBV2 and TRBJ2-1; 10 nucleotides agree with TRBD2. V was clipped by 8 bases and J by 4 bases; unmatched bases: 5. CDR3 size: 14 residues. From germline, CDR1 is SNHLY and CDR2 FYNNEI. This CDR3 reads CASSTSGIYNEQFF. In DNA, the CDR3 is TGTGCCAGCTCTACTAGCGGGATTTACAATGAGCAGTTCTTC.

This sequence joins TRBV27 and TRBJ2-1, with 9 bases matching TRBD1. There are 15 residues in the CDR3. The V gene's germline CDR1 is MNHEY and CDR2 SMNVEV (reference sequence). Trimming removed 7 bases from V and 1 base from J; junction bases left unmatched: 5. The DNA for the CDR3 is TGTGCCAGCACCCTAGGGACAGGGTCCTACAATGAGCAGTTCTTC. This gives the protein CASTLGTGSYNEQFF.

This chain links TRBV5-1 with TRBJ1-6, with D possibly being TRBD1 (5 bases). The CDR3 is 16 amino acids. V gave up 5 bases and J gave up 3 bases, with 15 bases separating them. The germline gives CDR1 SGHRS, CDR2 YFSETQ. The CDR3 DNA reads TGCGCCAGCAGGGGTGTCGACAGCCTCTATAATTCACCCCTCCACTTT. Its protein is CASRGVDSLYNSPLHF.

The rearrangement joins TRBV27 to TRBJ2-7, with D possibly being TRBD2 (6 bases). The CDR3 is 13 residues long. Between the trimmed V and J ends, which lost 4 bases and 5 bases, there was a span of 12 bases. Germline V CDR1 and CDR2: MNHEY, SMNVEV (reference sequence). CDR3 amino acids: CASSSGTQNEQYF. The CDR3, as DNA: TGTGCCAGCAGTTCCGGGACTCAGAACGAGCAGTACTTC.

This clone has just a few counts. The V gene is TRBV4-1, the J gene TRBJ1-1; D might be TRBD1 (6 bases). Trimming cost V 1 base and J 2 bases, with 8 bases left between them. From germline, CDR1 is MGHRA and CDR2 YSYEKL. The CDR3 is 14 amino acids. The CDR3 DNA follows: TGCGCCAGCAGCCAAGTGGGGGGCAACACTGAAGCTTTCTTT. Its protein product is CASSQVGGNTEAFF.

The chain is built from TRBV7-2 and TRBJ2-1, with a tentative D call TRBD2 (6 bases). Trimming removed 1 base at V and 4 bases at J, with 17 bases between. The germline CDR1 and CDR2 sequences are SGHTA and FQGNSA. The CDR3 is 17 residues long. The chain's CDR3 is CASSLEIGLAFYNEQFF. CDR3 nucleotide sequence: TGTGCCAGCAGCTTAGAAATAGGCCTAGCGTTTTACAATGAGCAGTTCTTC.

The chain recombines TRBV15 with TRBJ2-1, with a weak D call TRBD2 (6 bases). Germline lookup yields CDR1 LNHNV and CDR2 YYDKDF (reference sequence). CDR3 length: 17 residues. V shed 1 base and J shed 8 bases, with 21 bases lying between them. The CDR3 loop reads CATSRGRGVQEVHEQFF. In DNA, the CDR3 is TGTGCCACCAGCAGAGGGAGGGGAGTTCAAGAGGTGCATGAGCAGTTCTTC.